The clone carrying this T cell receptor beta chain was recorded many times. These data belong to a study of breast tumors, draining lymph nodes, adjacent tissues. From the multiplex PCR reads, TCRdb called clonotypes with MiXCR, one entry per CDR3 protein. Of approximately 230,000 distinct CDR3 sequences in the sample, 30% to 35% were seen once. There are 14 residues in the CDR3. Germline V CDR1 and CDR2: DFQATT, SNEGSKA (reference sequence). V was pared by 2 bases and J by 8 bases, with 11 bases of the junction left unmatched. Samples came from axillary lymph nodes draining the breast cancer. The sequence came from a female donor with breast cancer. Some clones in this sample may be carry-over from other donors' samples. The chain joins TRBV20-1 to TRBJ1-2, with 7 nucleotides matching TRBD1. Sequencing was performed on axillary lymph node tissue. CDR3 sequence reads: CSARTGQSIGGYTF. The CDR3 coding sequence is TGCAGTGCTAGAACGGGACAGTCCATAGGGGGCTACACCTTC.